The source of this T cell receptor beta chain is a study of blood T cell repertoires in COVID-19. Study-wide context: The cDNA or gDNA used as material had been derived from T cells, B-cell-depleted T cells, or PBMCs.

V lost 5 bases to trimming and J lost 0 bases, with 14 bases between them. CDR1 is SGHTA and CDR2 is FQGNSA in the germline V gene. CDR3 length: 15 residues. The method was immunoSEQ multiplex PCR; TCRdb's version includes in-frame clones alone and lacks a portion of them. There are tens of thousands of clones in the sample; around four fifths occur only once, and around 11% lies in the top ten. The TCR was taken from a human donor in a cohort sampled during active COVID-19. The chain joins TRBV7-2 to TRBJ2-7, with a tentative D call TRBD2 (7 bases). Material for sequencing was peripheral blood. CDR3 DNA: TGTGCCAGCAGCGGGGGGGGCCCAAGCTCCTACGAGCAGTACTTC. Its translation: CASSGGGPSSYEQYF.